This record looks at one TCR beta chain sequence and its context. The antigen it binds to is not known. Qualities for individual bases were not recorded, and no much larger clone is one base off. A single peripheral blood draw of about 116 mL on average was collected from each donor into heparinised tubes. Using a panel that included CD45RO, CCR7, CD25, CD127, CD95 and CD27, naive, central memory, regulatory and stem cell-like memory CD4+ T cells were sorted on a BD FACSAria II. All sorted populations exceeded 95% purity. PBMCs were separated immediately by Lymphoprep density gradient centrifugation and were stained directly, without being cultured. So that batch effects would be minimized, each experiment stained and sorted samples in pairs, pairing one healthy donor with one patient. This sample was included in a study of beta chain features in type 1 diabetes listed by TCRdb under 2018. Some background on the complete study: Mean age, gender distribution, total cell number and subset yield were not different between patients and healthy donors. Whereas all 28 donors provided naive and central memory subsets, regulatory and stem cell-like memory subsets were isolated from just 8 patients and roughly eight healthy donors. Across all samples, around 100 million sorted cells were examined, and cell number per subset correlated strongly with RNA yield. The study compared the TCRB repertoires of sorted circulating CD4+ T cell subsets in recently diagnosed type 1 diabetes patients with those in matched healthy donors. Findings and caveats that apply to the study as a whole: Fewer insertions and more nucleotide deletions at VDJ recombination sites were observed in patients with type 1 diabetes, implying thymic rearrangement abnormalities. Shorter templates might have been favored by PCR, but patient and control samples were amplified and corrected together, so both groups would have been affected equally by any skew. In all four CD4+ subsets, TCRB CDR3 length was moderately but significantly shorter in type 1 diabetes patients. Naive, central memory and regulatory TCRB repertoires appeared to be more alike among patients than among healthy donors. Because cDNA rather than genomic DNA was sequenced, highly expressing activated cells could have been over-represented, although no difference in activation and CD3 levels was found between groups. Because the HLA sub-analyses included only small numbers of individuals, any influence of HLA type on TCRB rearrangement was left unresolved.

The High Capacity cDNA Reverse Transcription Kit was used to reverse transcribe all of the isolated RNA, meaning that expressed TCRB transcripts were what got sequenced. Deep immunoSEQ sequencing was applied to naive, central memory and regulatory T cell samples, giving an average of about 3.7 million total reads per sample. Sorted cells were lysed in RLT buffer, and RNA was extracted using DNase-treated RNeasy Micro or Mini kits according to cell number. To prevent cross-contamination, every cell subset was processed on its own, while patient and healthy donor samples were processed together. The immunoSEQ multiplex PCR was used to amplify TCRB sequences from cDNA, generating 87-bp fragments that spanned the CDR3 region. Amplicons were sequenced on the Illumina HiSeq platform. As for the authors' bioinformatics: PCR bias was corrected computationally using synthetic template baselines, and reads within Hamming distance 2 were collapsed, with unmergeable singletons discarded. By aligning reads against IMGT, V, D and J genes, CDR3 length, and insertions or deletions at six rearrangement sites were assigned. Clonotype counts were normalized to sorted cell number within each subset before computing true diversity and Gini coefficients with the tcR R package. Repertoire sharing was quantified using the overlap coefficient calculated on TCRB nucleotide sequences. Out-of-frame TCRB sequences from naive cells were analyzed as a proxy for the pre-selection repertoire. In TCRdb, the immuneACCESS table is reduced to in-frame sequences with V and J assigned. These tables do not hold every clone; where another copy was compared, an unresolved V gene accounts for under half, and the others remain unexplained. V and J calls and clone size follow that table, whereas D and trimming were derived from the DNA. The sample includes 550,000 to 850,000 clones, with roughly 13% observed a single time. Less than 0.025% of the sample is taken by the ten largest.

Sample: naive CD4+ T cells from blood. Per the publication, the cell subset or site label means: true naive CD4+ T cells. The clonotype originates from a man younger than 30 with type 1 diabetes.

DNA sequence: TGTGCCTGGAGTGTAGGAGGGGCATCGAACACTGAAGCTTTCTTT. Its amino acids are CAWSVGGASNTEAFF. The rearrangement joined TRBV30 to TRBJ1-1; possibly the D gene is TRBD1, per 5 matching bases. CDR1 and CDR2, per the germline V gene (reference sequence), are GTSNPN and SVGIG. From its cysteine to its phenylalanine, the CDR3 spans 15 amino acids. The kept DNA is CDR3 alone, 45 bases in frame from the first base. Trimming costs V 0 bases and J 1 base, and their ends lie 12 bases apart.